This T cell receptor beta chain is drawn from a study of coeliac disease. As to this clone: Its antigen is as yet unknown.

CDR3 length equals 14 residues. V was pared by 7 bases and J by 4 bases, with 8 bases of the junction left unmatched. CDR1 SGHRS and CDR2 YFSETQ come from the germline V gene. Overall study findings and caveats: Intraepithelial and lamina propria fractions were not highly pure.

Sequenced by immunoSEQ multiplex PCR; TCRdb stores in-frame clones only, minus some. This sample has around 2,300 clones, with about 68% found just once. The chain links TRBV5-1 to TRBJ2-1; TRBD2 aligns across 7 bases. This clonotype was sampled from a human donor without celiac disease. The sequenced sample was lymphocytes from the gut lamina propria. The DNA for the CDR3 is TGCGCCAGCCAACCCTTTAGCGGGTACAATGAGCAGTTCTTC. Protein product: CASQPFSGYNEQFF.